This TCR beta chain was recorded in a study of blood T cell repertoires in COVID-19. Study-wide context: There were acute and convalescent COVID-19 samples, and they came from the United States, Italy and Spain. The analysed material was cDNA or gDNA that came from T cells, B-cell-depleted T cells, or PBMCs.

Under the authors' procedure: The assay estimated nucleated cells by amplifying reference gene primers. Sequencing used immunoSEQ multiplex PCR; TCRdb keeps in-frame clones, though not all of them. V, J and clone size were drawn from that table, and D and trimming were deduced from the DNA. The repertoire holds fewer than 200,000 clones, around nine tenths seen once, with about 2.5% in the top ten. The CDR3 totals 14 residues. Germline V gene sequence: CDR1 GTSNPN, CDR2 SVGIG (reference sequence). Trimming took off 4 bases at V and 0 bases at J, with 7 bases between the two ends. This TCR derives from a man in his forties or fifties with active or convalescent COVID-19. The chain uses TRBV30 and TRBJ1-6; D remains unclear. Sequenced material: peripheral blood. This chain's CDR3 is CAWTASSYNSPLHF. CDR3 nucleotides: TGTGCCTGGACAGCTAGCTCCTATAATTCACCCCTCCACTTT.